This T cell receptor beta chain was captured by sequencing in a study of T-cell reconstitution after alpha-beta-depleted transplantation in children. Points from the study as a whole: Surviving recipient T cells and thymic progenitors accounted for the high day-60 TCRbeta diversity observed in some patients. Diversity and T-cell counts at one year after transplant derived mostly from new T cells.

Unique molecular identifiers featured in how the TCRbeta library was prepared. From the PCR reads, TCRdb called clonotypes with MiXCR, one entry per CDR3 protein. The data show approximately 130,000 distinct CDR3 sequences, about 9.9% seen once. V trimming: 5 bases; J trimming: 7 bases; junction bases outside the gene matches: 8. The germline gives CDR1 MDHEN, CDR2 SYDVKM. The CDR3 is 16 amino acids. This clonotype was observed a few times. Its antigen is unknown. This chain links TRBV28 with TRBJ2-3, with 14 bases aligning to TRBD2. The receptor was isolated from a girl under three years old who had a stem cell transplant for combined immunodeficiency, so the T cells may come from the graft donor. The sample here was PBMCs, mostly from graft donor cells, taken 180 days after TCRalphabeta/CD19-depleted stem cell transplant. The CDR3 DNA reads TGTGCCAGCAGTACCTCGGGACTAGCGGGGGAGAATACGCAGTATTTT. Its translation is CASSTSGLAGENTQYF.